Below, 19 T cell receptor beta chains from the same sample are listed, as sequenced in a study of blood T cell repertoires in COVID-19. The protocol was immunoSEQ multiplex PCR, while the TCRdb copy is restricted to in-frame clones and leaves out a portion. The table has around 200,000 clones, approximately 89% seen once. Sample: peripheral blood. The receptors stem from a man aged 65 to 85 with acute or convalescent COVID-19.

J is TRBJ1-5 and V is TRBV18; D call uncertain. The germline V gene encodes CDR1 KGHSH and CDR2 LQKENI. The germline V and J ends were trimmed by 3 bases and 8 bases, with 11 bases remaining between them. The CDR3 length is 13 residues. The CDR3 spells CASSPRILEPQHF. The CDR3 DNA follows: TGTGCCAGCTCACCGCGGATCTTGGAGCCCCAGCATTTT.

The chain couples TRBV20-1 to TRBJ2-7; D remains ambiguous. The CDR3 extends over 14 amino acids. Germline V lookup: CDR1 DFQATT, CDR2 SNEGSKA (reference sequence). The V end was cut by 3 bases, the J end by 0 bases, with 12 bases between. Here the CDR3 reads CSASYHGSSYEQYF. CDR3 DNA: TGCAGTGCTAGTTATCACGGTAGCTCCTACGAGCAGTACTTC.

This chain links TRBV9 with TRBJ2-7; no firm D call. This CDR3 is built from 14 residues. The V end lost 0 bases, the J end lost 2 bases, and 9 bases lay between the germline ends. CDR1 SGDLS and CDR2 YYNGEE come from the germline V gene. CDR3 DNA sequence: TGTGCCAGCAGCGTAGACTCCTTAACCTACGAGCAGTACTTC. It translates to CASSVDSLTYEQYF.

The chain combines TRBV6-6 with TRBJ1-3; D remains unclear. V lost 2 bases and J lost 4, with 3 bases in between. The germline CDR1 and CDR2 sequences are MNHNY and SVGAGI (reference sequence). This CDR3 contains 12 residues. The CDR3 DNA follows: TGTGCCAGCAGTTACCTAGGAAACACCATATATTTT. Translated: CASSYLGNTIYF.

In nucleotides, the CDR3 is TGCGCCAGCAGCCCCCAAGTGGCGACAGGGGGATCCTATAATTCACCCCTCCACTTT. The encoded protein is CASSPQVATGGSYNSPLHF. J is TRBJ1-6 and V is TRBV4-1; TRBD1 matches at 9 bases. The CDR3 is made up of 19 amino acids. CDR1 MGHRA and CDR2 YSYEKL come from the germline V gene. V shed 4 bases and J 1 base; nucleotides not matched to a gene: 11.

CDR3 sequence reads: CASSHPRQGIRGYTF. The CDR3 DNA is TGTGCCAGCAGCCACCCTCGACAGGGTATACGGGGCTACACCTTC. The chain joins TRBV3-1 (or the pseudogene TRBV3-2) to TRBJ1-2, with TRBD1 identical over 7 bases. With 3 bases clipped from V and 8 bases from J, the junction kept 12 bases outside the gene matches. The CDR3 extends over 15 amino acids. CDR1 is LGHDT, CDR2 YNNKEL, per germline (reference sequence).

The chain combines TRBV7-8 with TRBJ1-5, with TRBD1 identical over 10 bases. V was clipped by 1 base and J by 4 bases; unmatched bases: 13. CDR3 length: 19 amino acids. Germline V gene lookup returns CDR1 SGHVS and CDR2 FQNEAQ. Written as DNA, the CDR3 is TGTGCCAGCAGCTTAGACCGGGACAGGGGCTGGGAAGGAAATCAGCCCCAGCATTTT. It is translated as CASSLDRDRGWEGNQPQHF.

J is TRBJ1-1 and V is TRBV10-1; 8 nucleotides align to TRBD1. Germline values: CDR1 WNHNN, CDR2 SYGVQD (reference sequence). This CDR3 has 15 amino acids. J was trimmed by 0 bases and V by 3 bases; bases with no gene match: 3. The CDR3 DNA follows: TGCGCCAGCAGTGACACAGGGGGATTGAACACTGAAGCTTTCTTT. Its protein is CASSDTGGLNTEAFF.

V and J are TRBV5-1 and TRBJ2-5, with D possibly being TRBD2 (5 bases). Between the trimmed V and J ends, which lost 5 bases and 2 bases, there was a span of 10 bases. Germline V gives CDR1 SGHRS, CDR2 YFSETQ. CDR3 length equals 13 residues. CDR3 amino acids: CASSLDWQETQYF. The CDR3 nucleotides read TGCGCCAGCAGTCTGGACTGGCAAGAGACCCAGTACTTC.

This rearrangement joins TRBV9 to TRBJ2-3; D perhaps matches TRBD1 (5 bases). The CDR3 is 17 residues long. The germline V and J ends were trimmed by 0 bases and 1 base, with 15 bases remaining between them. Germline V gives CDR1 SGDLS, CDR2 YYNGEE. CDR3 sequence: CASSVGRDSIGTDTQYF. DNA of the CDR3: TGTGCCAGCAGCGTAGGTCGCGACAGCATTGGCACAGATACGCAGTATTTT.

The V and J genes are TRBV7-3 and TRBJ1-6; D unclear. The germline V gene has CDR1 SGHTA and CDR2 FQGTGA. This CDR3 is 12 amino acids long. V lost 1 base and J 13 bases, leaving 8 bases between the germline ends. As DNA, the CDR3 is TGTGCCAGCAGCTTAAGCGGCGGGCCCCTCCACTTT. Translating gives CASSLSGGPLHF. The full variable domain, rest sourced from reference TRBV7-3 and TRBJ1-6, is GAGVSQTPSNKVTEKGKYVELRCDPISGHTALYWYRQSLGQGPEFLIYFQGTGAADDSGLPNDRFFAVRPEGSVSTLKIQRTERGDSAVYLCASSLSGGPLHFGNGTRLTVT.

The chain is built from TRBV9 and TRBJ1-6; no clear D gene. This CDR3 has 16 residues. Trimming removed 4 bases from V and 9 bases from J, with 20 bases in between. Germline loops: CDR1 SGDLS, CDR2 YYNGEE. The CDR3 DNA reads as TGTGCCAGCAGCCCCGGTTCGGTATTAATCGGTTCACCCCTCCACTTT. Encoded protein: CASSPGSVLIGSPLHF.

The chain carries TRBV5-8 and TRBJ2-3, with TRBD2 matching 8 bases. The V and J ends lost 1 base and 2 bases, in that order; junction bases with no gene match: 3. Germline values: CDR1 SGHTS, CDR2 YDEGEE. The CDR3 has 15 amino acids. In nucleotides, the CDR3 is TGTGCCAGCAGCTTGACTAGCGGCTACACAGATACGCAGTATTTT. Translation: CASSLTSGYTDTQYF.

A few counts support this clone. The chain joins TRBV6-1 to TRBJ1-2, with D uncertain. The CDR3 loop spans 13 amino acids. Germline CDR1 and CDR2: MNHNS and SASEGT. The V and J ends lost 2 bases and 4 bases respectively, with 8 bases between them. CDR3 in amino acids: CASSETAVYGYTF. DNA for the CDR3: TGTGCCAGCAGTGAAACAGCCGTCTATGGCTACACCTTC.

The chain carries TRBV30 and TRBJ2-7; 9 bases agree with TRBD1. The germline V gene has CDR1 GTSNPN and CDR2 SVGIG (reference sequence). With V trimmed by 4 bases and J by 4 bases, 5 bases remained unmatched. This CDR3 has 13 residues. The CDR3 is CAWNPGTGYEQYF. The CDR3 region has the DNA TGTGCCTGGAACCCCGGGACAGGGTACGAGCAGTACTTC.

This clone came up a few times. The CDR3: CASSRPGQGYEQYF. CDR3 DNA sequence: TGTGCCAGCAGTAGACCGGGACAGGGTTACGAGCAGTACTTC. The rearrangement links TRBV7-9 to TRBJ2-7; 9 nucleotides agree with TRBD1. CDR3 length equals 14 residues. The J segment lost 4 bases and the V segment lost 6 bases, leaving 7 bases of the junction unmatched. Germline loops: CDR1 SEHNR, CDR2 FQNEAQ (reference sequence).

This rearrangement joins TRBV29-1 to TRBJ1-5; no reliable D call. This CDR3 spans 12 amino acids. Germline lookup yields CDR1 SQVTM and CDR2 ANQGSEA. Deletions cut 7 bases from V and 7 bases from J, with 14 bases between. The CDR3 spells CSGGGPGQPQHF. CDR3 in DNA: TGCAGCGGCGGCGGGCCGGGACAGCCCCAGCATTTT.

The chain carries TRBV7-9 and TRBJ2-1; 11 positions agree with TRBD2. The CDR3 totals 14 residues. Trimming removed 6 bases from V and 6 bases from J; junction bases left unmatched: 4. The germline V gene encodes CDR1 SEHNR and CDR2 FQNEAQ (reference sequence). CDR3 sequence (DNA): TGTGCCAGCAGACCCGGGACTAGCGGCAATGAGCAGTTCTTC. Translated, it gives CASRPGTSGNEQFF.

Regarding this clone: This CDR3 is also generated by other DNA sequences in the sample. CDR3 sequence (DNA): TGTGCCAGCAGCCCGACAGGGGGCACTGAAGCTTTCTTT. This gives the protein CASSPTGGTEAFF. This chain uses TRBV7-3 with TRBJ1-1; TRBD1 matches at 9 bases. CDR3 length: 13 amino acids. The trim removed 5 bases at V and 4 bases at J, leaving 2 bases unmatched. The germline V gene has CDR1 SGHTA and CDR2 FQGTGA.